The 31 T cell receptor beta chains listed next were all sequenced from one sample in a study of technical replicates of blood from a handful of donors (dated by TCRdb to between 2016 and 2019). The library was produced with the immunoSEQ multiplex PCR assay. The immuneACCESS repertoire file appears here via TCRdb, limited to in-frame rearrangements. These files lack a portion of the clones; in checked studies, under half of the deficit traces to unresolved V genes, and the cause of the others is not known. The sample table holds tens of thousands of clones, of which about 94% were seen once. Around 0.25% of the sample goes to the ten largest clones. The specimen sequenced was T cells isolated from PBMCs. The receptor source for this set is a human donor in good health.

This sequence joins TRBV28 and TRBJ1-2; the D is unclear. The CDR3 totals 16 residues. V gave up 4 bases and J gave up 8 bases, with 23 bases separating them. CDR1 is MDHEN, CDR2 SYDVKM, per germline. CDR3 region: CASSSKRRQKTGGYTF. CDR3 DNA: TGTGCCAGCAGTTCTAAGAGGCGTCAGAAGACGGGAGGCTACACCTTC.

The V gene is TRBV28, the J gene TRBJ1-2; 10 bases fit TRBD1. The CDR3 runs 16 residues. The V gene end was trimmed by 1 base and the J gene end by 7 bases; junction bases not matched to a gene: 9. Germline V gene lookup returns CDR1 MDHEN and CDR2 SYDVKM. The CDR3 DNA follows: TGTGCCAGCAGTTTATTCCGGGACAGGGGCCAGTCTGGCTACACCTTC. Its translation: CASSLFRDRGQSGYTF.

V is TRBV5-6 and J is TRBJ1-1; D call uncertain. The CDR3 sequence is 15 residues long. The germline V gene has CDR1 SGHDT and CDR2 YYEEEE. The V gene lost 1 base and the J gene lost 5 bases, with 15 bases spanning the gap. CDR3 loop: CASSLPRHMRTEAFF. The CDR3 DNA is TGTGCCAGCAGCTTGCCGCGGCACATGAGAACTGAAGCTTTCTTT.

The chain joins TRBV7-6 to TRBJ2-2; the match to TRBD2 covers 9 bases. Germline values: CDR1 SGHVS, CDR2 FNYEAQ. The ends lost 0 bases at V and 2 bases at J; junction bases unmatched: 4. The CDR3 runs 17 residues. The CDR3 loop reads CASSLAGLAGNTGELFF. CDR3 DNA sequence: TGTGCCAGCAGCTTAGCGGGACTAGCAGGCAACACCGGGGAGCTGTTTTTT.

This clone was detected only once. The chain joins TRBV9 to TRBJ2-2, with a weak D call TRBD1 (6 bases). The CDR3 covers 17 residues. Germline V gives CDR1 SGDLS, CDR2 YYNGEE. The germline V and J ends were trimmed by 3 bases and 0 bases, with 15 bases remaining between them. The DNA of the CDR3 is TGTGCCAGCAGCGCCCCTGTGGACAGACCGAACACCGGGGAGCTGTTTTTT. Translation gives CASSAPVDRPNTGELFF. Full variable domain (remainder filled in from reference TRBV9 and TRBJ2-2): DSGVTQTPKHLITATGQRVTLRCSPRSGDLSVYWYQQSLDQGLQFLIQYYNGEERAKGNILERFSAQQFPDLHSELNLSSLELGDSALYFCASSAPVDRPNTGELFFGEGSRLTVL.

The CDR3 DNA reads as TGTGCCAGCAGTGCCAACGACAGGGGCTCATGGGAAAAACTGTTTTTT. Translating gives CASSANDRGSWEKLFF. This chain uses TRBV28 with TRBJ1-4; 8 bases agree with TRBD1. The CDR3 loop spans 16 amino acids. Germline CDR1 is MDHEN and CDR2 is SYDVKM. Germline trimming cut 5 bases from V and 8 bases from J; bases unmatched to any gene: 13.

This clone was seen once. This sequence joins TRBV7-9 and TRBJ2-7; maybe TRBD1 (6 bases). CDR3 size: 13 residues. Germline CDR1 SEHNR, CDR2 FQNEAQ (reference sequence). Trimming cost V 3 bases and J 6 bases, with 12 bases left between them. This CDR3 is CASSLAGAREQYF. As DNA, the CDR3 is TGTGCCAGCAGCTTGGCAGGGGCTCGCGAGCAGTACTTC.

The rearrangement links TRBV28 to TRBJ1-6; D gene ambiguous. Germline V gives CDR1 MDHEN, CDR2 SYDVKM. The V end was cut by 4 bases, the J end by 7 bases, with 14 bases between. This CDR3 region has 15 residues. CDR3 loop: CASSSPGTGNSPLHF. Here the CDR3 DNA reads TGTGCCAGCAGTTCGCCGGGAACCGGCAATTCACCCCTCCACTTT.

This clone was counted a few times. This sequence joins TRBV6-1 and TRBJ1-4; TRBD1 matches 8 bases. The CDR3 has 15 amino acids. The V segment lost 2 bases and the J segment 7 bases; nucleotides outside the gene matches: 6. CDR1 is MNHNS, CDR2 SASEGT, per germline. CDR3 nucleotides: TGTGCCAGCAGTGAATCCTCAGGGGGCGGTGAAAAACTGTTTTTT. Its protein is CASSESSGGGEKLFF.

The genes are TRBV6-1 and TRBJ2-7; 10 nucleotides match TRBD1. In germline, CDR1 is MNHNS, CDR2 SASEGT. The CDR3 is made up of 15 amino acids. The J segment lost 6 bases and the V segment lost 2 bases, leaving 7 bases of the junction unmatched. The CDR3 reads CASSELGTGVSEQYF. CDR3 nucleotides: TGTGCCAGCAGTGAATTAGGGACAGGGGTGAGCGAGCAGTACTTC.

The V gene is TRBV5-1, the J gene TRBJ2-7; 10 bases fit TRBD1. This CDR3 contains 16 residues. Trimming at V came to 5 bases and at J to 2 bases, leaving 10 bases not matched to a gene. Per germline, CDR1 SGHRS and CDR2 YFSETQ. The CDR3 spells CASSNPPGQGTYEQYF. The CDR3 DNA reads as TGCGCCAGCAGTAATCCGCCGGGACAGGGGACCTACGAGCAGTACTTC.

The CDR3 loop is CASDRGPGGYTF. CDR3 nucleotide sequence: TGTGCTTCGGACAGGGGGCCTGGTGGCTACACCTTC. The V call is TRBV30, the J call TRBJ1-2, with 11 positions matching TRBD1. Germline lookup yields CDR1 GTSNPN and CDR2 SVGIG (reference sequence). CDR3 length: 12 amino acids.

This clone has only a few counts. The gene calls are TRBV5-1 and TRBJ1-1, with 8 positions matching TRBD1. Germline CDR1 is SGHRS and CDR2 is YFSETQ. V was pared by 4 bases and J by 1 base, with 6 bases of the junction left unmatched. The length of the CDR3 is 15 residues. For the CDR3, the DNA is TGCGCCAGCAGCAAGGGACAGGAAAGGAACACTGAAGCTTTCTTT. Its translation: CASSKGQERNTEAFF.

The rearrangement uses TRBV6-1 and TRBJ1-5; D is uncertain. Per the germline V gene, CDR1 is MNHNS and CDR2 is SASEGT. V lost 6 bases and J lost 1, with 10 bases in between. This CDR3 comprises 14 residues. DNA for the CDR3: TGTGCCAGCAGCGAGCCTTACAGCAATCAGCCCCAGCATTTT. This codes for CASSEPYSNQPQHF.

The chain employs TRBV7-6 and TRBJ2-2; D is perhaps TRBD2 (5 bases). The CDR3 loop spans 13 amino acids. V lost 5 bases, J lost 8 bases, and 12 bases lay in between. CDR1 is SGHVS and CDR2 is FNYEAQ in the germline V gene. CDR3 protein: CASSAALEGELFF. CDR3 in DNA: TGTGCCAGCAGCGCCGCACTAGAAGGGGAGCTGTTTTTT. Filled out from reference TRBV7-6 and TRBJ2-2, the complete variable domain reads GAGVSQSPRYKVTKRGQDVALRCDPISGHVSLYWYRQALGQGPEFLTYFNYEAQQDKSGLPNDRFSAERPEGSISTLTIQRTEQRDSAMYRCASSAALEGELFFGEGSRLTVL.

In its sample, this clone was seen a few times. This chain uses TRBV2 with TRBJ2-1, with 12 bases identical to TRBD2. The CDR3 length is 16 residues. Germline V gene sequence: CDR1 SNHLY, CDR2 FYNNEI. Trimming cost V 6 bases and J 0 bases; bases outside gene matches: 3. DNA of the CDR3: TGTGCCAGCAGCGCGACTAGCGGGGGCTCCTACAATGAGCAGTTCTTC. Its protein is CASSATSGGSYNEQFF.

This clone showed up just a few times. This chain connects TRBV5-1 to TRBJ1-1; D unresolved. The V gene's germline CDR1 is SGHRS and CDR2 YFSETQ. V was pared by 1 base and J by 2 bases, with 9 bases between. CDR3 length: 14 amino acids. The CDR3 nucleotides are TGCGCCAGCAGCTTGCCTACAGCTAACACTGAAGCTTTCTTT. It yields the protein CASSLPTANTEAFF.

The genes are TRBV28 and TRBJ2-7, with a possible D match to TRBD2 (5 bases). Germline V lookup: CDR1 MDHEN, CDR2 SYDVKM. The CDR3 runs to 16 residues. V lost 6 bases to trimming and J lost 3 bases, with 21 bases between them. In DNA, the CDR3 is TGTGCCAGCAGGGGTTTTAATGTAGCGTCAGTCTACGAGCAGTACTTC. This translates into CASRGFNVASVYEQYF.

Only one count was recorded for this clone. The chain employs TRBV7-2 and TRBJ2-1; D perhaps matches TRBD1 (6 bases). The germline V gene has CDR1 SGHTA and CDR2 FQGNSA. The length of the CDR3 is 15 residues. Trimming removed 5 bases from V and 7 bases from J, with 18 bases in between. Here the CDR3 DNA reads TGTGCCAGCAGCCCAAATAGGGGGTTCGGGAATGAGCAGTTCTTC. The encoded protein is CASSPNRGFGNEQFF.

This clone was picked up one time. The chain carries TRBV10-3 and TRBJ2-2; 10 bases map to TRBD1. The germline V gene has CDR1 ENHRY and CDR2 SYGVKD. This CDR3 has 14 amino acids. The V segment lost 6 bases and the J segment 3 bases; nucleotides outside the gene matches: 1. CDR3 loop: CAIRGTGDTGELFF. In DNA form, the CDR3 reads TGTGCCATCAGGGGGACAGGGGACACCGGGGAGCTGTTTTTT.

This chain uses TRBV19 with TRBJ1-5; the D gene is possibly TRBD1 (5 bases). V lost 2 bases and J 1 base, leaving 15 bases between the germline ends. This CDR3 contains 17 residues. The germline gives CDR1 LNHDA, CDR2 SQIVND (reference sequence). CDR3 residues: CASSITARGVSNQPQHF. Written as DNA, the CDR3 is TGTGCCAGTAGTATAACGGCTCGGGGGGTAAGCAATCAGCCCCAGCATTTT.

A few counts support this clone. The genes are TRBV19 and TRBJ2-7; D perhaps matches TRBD2 (5 bases). The CDR3 extends over 14 amino acids. V was pared by 7 bases and J by 2 bases, with 15 bases between. Germline V CDR1 and CDR2: LNHDA, SQIVND (reference sequence). The CDR3 DNA follows: TGTGCCAGTACCCCAGAGGGCGACACCTACGAGCAGTACTTC. It translates to CASTPEGDTYEQYF.

V gene TRBV9 combines with J gene TRBJ1-2; no definite D call. The CDR3 spans 13 residues. Germline V gene data show CDR1 as SGDLS and CDR2 as YYNGEE. Trimming stripped 0 bases from V and 0 bases from J, with 3 bases between. The CDR3 DNA sequence: TGTGCCAGCAGCGTAGACACTAACTATGGCTACACCTTC. Translation gives CASSVDTNYGYTF.

The V gene is TRBV4-2, the J gene TRBJ2-7, with 11 bases matching TRBD2. CDR3 size: 15 residues. V lost 4 bases, J lost 7 bases, and 9 bases stayed unmatched. Germline CDR1 and CDR2: LGHNA and YNFKEQ. In DNA form, the CDR3 reads TGTGCCAGCAGCCCCAATAGCGGGGGGGGCTGGGAGCAGTACTTC. Protein product: CASSPNSGGGWEQYF.

J is TRBJ2-1 and V is TRBV6-6; maybe TRBD2 (6 bases). Per the germline V gene, CDR1 is MNHNY and CDR2 is SVGAGI (reference sequence). V dropped 6 bases and J dropped 8 bases, with 14 bases sitting between them. This CDR3 is built from 13 residues. This CDR3 reads CASSYGTAYEQFF. In DNA form, the CDR3 reads TGTGCCAGCAGCTACGGGACTGCCTATGAGCAGTTCTTC.

This sequence joins TRBV9 and TRBJ1-5; D remains ambiguous. V lost 0 bases, J lost 5 bases, and 12 bases lay in between. CDR1 SGDLS and CDR2 YYNGEE come from the germline V gene. The CDR3 contains 15 residues. The CDR3 loop is CASSVGSVGDQPQHF. The CDR3 DNA sequence: TGTGCCAGCAGCGTAGGGAGCGTGGGTGATCAGCCCCAGCATTTT.

The rearrangement links TRBV6-1 to TRBJ2-7; D possibly corresponds to TRBD2 (5 bases). This CDR3 region has 12 residues. The V and J ends lost 3 bases and 5 bases respectively, with 8 bases between them. Germline CDR1 and CDR2: MNHNS and SASEGT. CDR3 DNA: TGTGCCAGCAGTGATATCGGGAACGAGCAGTACTTC. It specifies CASSDIGNEQYF.

The genes are TRBV21-1 and TRBJ2-7; no DNA check was done on the table's D call, TRBD2. TRBV21-1 is tagged as a pseudogene. This CDR3 spans 16 amino acids. CDR3 amino acids: CASSNGLAPRRYEQYF. The DNA for the CDR3 is TGTGCCAGCAGCAACGGTCTAGCCCCGAGACGCTACGAGCAGTACTTC.

This chain uses TRBV5-1 with TRBJ1-2; D is possibly TRBD1 (5 bases). The V gene lost 0 bases and the J gene lost 5 bases, with 17 bases spanning the gap. Germline V gene lookup returns CDR1 SGHRS and CDR2 YFSETQ. This CDR3 spans 16 amino acids. CDR3 in DNA: TGCGCCAGCAGCTTGGACGCATATGGGGACTTATATGGCTACACCTTC. Encoded protein: CASSLDAYGDLYGYTF.

The chain carries TRBV6-5 and TRBJ1-2; D perhaps matches TRBD1 (6 bases). Trimming left V 6 bases short and J 1 base short, with 12 bases between. Germline V gene sequence: CDR1 MNHEY, CDR2 SVGAGI. The CDR3 runs 14 residues. CDR3 DNA sequence: TGTGCCAGCAGATTTGGACAGAATAACTATGGCTACACCTTC. Its protein product is CASRFGQNNYGYTF.

This clone was recorded once. This chain uses TRBV4-1 with TRBJ2-7, with D perhaps TRBD1 (6 bases). The CDR3 runs 13 residues. V was trimmed by 6 bases and J by 2 bases, leaving 11 bases between them. Germline V gives CDR1 MGHRA, CDR2 YSYEKL. The CDR3 sequence is CASSLGQTYEQYF. DNA for the CDR3: TGCGCCAGCAGTCTTGGACAGACCTACGAGCAGTACTTC.